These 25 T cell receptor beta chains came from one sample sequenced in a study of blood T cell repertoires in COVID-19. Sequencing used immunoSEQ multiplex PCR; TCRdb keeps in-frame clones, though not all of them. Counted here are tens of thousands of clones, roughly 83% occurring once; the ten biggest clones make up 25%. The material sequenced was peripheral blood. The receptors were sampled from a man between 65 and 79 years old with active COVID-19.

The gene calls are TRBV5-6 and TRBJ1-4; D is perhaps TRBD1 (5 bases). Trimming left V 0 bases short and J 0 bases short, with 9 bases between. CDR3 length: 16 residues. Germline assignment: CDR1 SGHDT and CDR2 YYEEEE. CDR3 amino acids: CASSLGAGATNEKLFF. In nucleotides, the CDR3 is TGTGCCAGCAGCTTGGGGGCGGGGGCAACTAATGAAAAACTGTTTTTT.

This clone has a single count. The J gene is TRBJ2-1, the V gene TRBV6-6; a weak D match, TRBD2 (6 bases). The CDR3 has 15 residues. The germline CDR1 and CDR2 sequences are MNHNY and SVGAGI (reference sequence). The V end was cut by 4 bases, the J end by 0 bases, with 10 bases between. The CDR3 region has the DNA TGTGCCAGCAGTTTAGCGGAAAGCTCCTACAATGAGCAGTTCTTC. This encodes CASSLAESSYNEQFF.

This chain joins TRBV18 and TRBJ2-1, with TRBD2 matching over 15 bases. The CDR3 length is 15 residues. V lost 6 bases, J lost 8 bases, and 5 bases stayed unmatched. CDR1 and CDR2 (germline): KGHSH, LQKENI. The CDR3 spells CASSPGLAGGDEQFF. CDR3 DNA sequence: TGTGCCAGCTCGCCAGGACTAGCGGGAGGGGATGAGCAGTTCTTC.

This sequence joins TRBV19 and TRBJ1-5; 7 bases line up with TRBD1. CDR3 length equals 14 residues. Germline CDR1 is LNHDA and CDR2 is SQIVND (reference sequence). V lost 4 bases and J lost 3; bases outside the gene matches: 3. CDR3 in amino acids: CASSKGQVNQPQHF. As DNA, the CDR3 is TGTGCCAGTAGTAAAGGACAGGTCAATCAGCCCCAGCATTTT. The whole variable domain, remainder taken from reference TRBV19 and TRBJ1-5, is DGGITQSPKYLFRKEGQNVTLSCEQNLNHDAMYWYRQDPGQGLRLIYYSQIVNDFQKGDIAEGYSVSREKKESFPLTVTSAQKNPTAFYLCASSKGQVNQPQHFGDGTRLSIL.

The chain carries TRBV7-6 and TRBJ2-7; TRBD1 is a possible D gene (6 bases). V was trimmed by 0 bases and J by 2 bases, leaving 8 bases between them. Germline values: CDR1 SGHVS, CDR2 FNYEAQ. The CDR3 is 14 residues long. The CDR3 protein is CASSLASGAYEQYF. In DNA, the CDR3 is TGTGCCAGCAGCTTAGCATCAGGGGCCTACGAGCAGTACTTC.

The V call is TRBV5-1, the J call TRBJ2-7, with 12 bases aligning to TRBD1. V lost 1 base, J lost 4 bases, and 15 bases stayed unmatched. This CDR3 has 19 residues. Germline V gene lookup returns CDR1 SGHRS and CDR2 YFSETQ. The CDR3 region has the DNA TGCGCCAGCAGCTTGAACCCGACCGGGACAGGGGGCGGTTCTTACGAGCAGTACTTC. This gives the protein CASSLNPTGTGGGSYEQYF.

CDR3 in amino acids: CATNRGWLGEAFF. The CDR3 coding sequence is TGTGCCACCAACAGGGGGTGGTTGGGTGAAGCTTTCTTT. The chain recombines TRBV12-3 or TRBV12-4 with TRBJ1-1, with 8 bases lining up with TRBD1. The CDR3 consists of 13 residues. The trim removed 10 bases at V and 7 bases at J, leaving 11 bases unmatched.

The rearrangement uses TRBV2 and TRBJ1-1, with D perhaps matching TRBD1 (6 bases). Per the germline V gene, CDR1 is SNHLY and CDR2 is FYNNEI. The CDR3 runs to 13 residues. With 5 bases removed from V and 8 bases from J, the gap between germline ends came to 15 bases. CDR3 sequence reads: CASSLQGLTEAFF. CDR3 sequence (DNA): TGTGCCAGCAGTTTACAGGGCTTGACCGAAGCTTTCTTT.

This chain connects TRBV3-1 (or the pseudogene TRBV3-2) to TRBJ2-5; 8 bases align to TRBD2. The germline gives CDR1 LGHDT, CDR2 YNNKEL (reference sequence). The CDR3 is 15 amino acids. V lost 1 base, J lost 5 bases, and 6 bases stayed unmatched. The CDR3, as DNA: TGTGCCAGCAGCCAAGTGGCGGGGGGCCGCGAGACCCAGTACTTC. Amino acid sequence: CASSQVAGGRETQYF.

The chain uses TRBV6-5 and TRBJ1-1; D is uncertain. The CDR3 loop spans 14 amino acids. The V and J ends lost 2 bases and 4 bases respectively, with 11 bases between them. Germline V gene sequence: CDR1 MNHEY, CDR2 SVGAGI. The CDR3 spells CASSYRNEGTEAFF. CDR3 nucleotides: TGTGCCAGCAGTTACCGGAACGAGGGCACTGAAGCTTTCTTT.

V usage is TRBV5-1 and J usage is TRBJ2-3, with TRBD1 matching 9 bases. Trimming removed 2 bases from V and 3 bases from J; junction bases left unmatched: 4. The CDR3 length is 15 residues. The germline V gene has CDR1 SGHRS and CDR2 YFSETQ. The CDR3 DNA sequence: TGCGCCAGCAGCTTCTCGGGACAGGGTACAGATACGCAGTATTTT. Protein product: CASSFSGQGTDTQYF. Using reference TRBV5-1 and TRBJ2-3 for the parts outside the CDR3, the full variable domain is KAGVTQTPRYLIKTRGQQVTLSCSPISGHRSVSWYQQTPGQGLQFLFEYFSETQRNKGNFPGRFSGRQFSNSRSEMNVSTLELGDSALYLCASSFSGQGTDTQYFGPGTRLTVL.

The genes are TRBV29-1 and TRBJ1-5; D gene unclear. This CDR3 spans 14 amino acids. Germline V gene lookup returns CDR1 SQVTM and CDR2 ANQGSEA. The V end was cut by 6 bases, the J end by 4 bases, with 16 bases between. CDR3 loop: CSVRAGPGNQPQHF. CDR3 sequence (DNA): TGCAGCGTGCGGGCTGGGCCGGGGAATCAGCCCCAGCATTTT.

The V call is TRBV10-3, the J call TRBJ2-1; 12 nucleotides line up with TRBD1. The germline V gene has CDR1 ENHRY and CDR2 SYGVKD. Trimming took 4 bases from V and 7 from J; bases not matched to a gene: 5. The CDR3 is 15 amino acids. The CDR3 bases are TGTGCCATCAGTGGGGGGACAGGGGGCTGGAATGAGCAGTTCTTC. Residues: CAISGGTGGWNEQFF.

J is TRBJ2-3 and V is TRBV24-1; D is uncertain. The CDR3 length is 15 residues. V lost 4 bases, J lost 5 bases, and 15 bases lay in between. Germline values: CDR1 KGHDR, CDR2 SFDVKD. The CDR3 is CATSDHRQAGDTQYF. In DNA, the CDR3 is TGTGCCACCAGTGACCACCGACAAGCTGGAGATACGCAGTATTTT.

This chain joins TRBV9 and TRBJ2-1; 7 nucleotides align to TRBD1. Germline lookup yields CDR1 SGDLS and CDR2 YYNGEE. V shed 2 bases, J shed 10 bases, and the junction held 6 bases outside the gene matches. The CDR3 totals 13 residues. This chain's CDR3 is CASSVGIRGEQFF. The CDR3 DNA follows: TGTGCCAGCAGCGTCGGAATCAGGGGGGAGCAGTTCTTC.

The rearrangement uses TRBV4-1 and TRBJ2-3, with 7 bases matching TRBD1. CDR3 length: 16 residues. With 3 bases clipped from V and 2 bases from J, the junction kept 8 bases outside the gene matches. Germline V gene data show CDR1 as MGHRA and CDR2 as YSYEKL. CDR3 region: CASSHRDRLSTDTQYF. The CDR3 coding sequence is TGCGCCAGCAGCCACCGGGACAGACTCTCCACAGATACGCAGTATTTT.

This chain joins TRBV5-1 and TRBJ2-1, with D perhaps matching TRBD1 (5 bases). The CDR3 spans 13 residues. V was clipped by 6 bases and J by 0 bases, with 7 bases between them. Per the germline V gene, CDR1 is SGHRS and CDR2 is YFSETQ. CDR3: CASTRGSYNEQFF. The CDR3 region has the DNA TGCGCCAGCACAAGGGGCTCCTACAATGAGCAGTTCTTC.

The CDR3 DNA reads as TGCGCCAGCCACGAGCCGGGAGTTCCAGATACGCAGTATTTT. Its translation is CASHEPGVPDTQYF. V gene TRBV5-1 combines with J gene TRBJ2-3, with D possibly being TRBD2 (6 bases). Trimming removed 7 bases from V and 4 bases from J, with 16 bases in between. This CDR3 contains 14 residues. Germline CDR1 is SGHRS and CDR2 is YFSETQ. Based on the CDR3 plus reference TRBV5-1 and TRBJ2-3, the full variable domain is KAGVTQTPRYLIKTRGQQVTLSCSPISGHRSVSWYQQTPGQGLQFLFEYFSETQRNKGNFPGRFSGRQFSNSRSEMNVSTLELGDSALYLCASHEPGVPDTQYFGPGTRLTVL.

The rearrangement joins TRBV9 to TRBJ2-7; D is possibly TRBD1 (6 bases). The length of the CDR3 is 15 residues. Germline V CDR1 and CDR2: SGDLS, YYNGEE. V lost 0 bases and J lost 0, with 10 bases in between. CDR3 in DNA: TGTGCCAGCAGCGTAGCTGACAGGATCTCCTACGAGCAGTACTTC. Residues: CASSVADRISYEQYF.

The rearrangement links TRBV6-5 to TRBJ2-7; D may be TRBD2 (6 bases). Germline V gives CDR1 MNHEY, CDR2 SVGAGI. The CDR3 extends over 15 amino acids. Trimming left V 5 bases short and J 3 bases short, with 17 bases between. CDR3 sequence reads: CASSKALGGVYEQYF. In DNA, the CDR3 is TGTGCCAGCAGTAAGGCCTTGGGCGGGGTCTACGAGCAGTACTTC.

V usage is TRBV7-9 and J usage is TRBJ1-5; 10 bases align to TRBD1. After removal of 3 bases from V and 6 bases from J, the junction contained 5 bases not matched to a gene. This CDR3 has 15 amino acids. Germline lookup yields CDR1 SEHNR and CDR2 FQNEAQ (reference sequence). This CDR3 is CASSFGDRGLQPQHF. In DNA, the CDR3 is TGTGCCAGCAGCTTTGGAGACAGGGGGCTTCAGCCCCAGCATTTT.

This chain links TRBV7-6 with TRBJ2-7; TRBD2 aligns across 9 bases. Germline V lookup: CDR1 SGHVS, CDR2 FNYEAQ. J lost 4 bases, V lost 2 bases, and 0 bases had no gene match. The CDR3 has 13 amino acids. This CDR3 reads CASSLLAGYEQYF. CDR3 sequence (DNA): TGTGCCAGCAGCTTACTAGCGGGATACGAGCAGTACTTC.

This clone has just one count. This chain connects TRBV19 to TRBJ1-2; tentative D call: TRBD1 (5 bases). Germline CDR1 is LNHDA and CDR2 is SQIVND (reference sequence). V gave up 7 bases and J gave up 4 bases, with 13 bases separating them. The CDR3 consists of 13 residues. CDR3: CASKGPLAYGYTF. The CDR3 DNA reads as TGTGCCAGTAAGGGGCCCCTCGCCTATGGCTACACCTTC.

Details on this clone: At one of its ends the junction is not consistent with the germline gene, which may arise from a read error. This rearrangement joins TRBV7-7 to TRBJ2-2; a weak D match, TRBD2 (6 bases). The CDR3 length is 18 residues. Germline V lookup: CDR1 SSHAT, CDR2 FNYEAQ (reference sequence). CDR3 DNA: TGTGCTAGCAGCTTATCCTTCCGCGGAGGGCATAACACCGGGGAGCTGTTTTTT. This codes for CASSLSFRGGHNTGELFF.

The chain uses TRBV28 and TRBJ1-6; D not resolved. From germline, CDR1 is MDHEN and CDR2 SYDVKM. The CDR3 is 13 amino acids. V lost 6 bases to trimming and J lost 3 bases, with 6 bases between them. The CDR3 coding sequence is TGTGCCAGCAGACCGAGCTATAATTCACCCCTCCACTTT. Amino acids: CASRPSYNSPLHF.